This T cell receptor beta chain appears in the sequencing data of a study of blood T cell repertoires in COVID-19. V dropped 7 bases and J dropped 4 bases, with 11 bases sitting between them. The CDR3 has 12 amino acids. Germline V CDR1 and CDR2: SGHDT, YYEEEE. Profiling relied on immunoSEQ multiplex PCR, and the TCRdb table lists in-frame clones only, not all of them. Among 200,000 to 300,000 clones listed, around nine tenths were seen once. This clone was recorded a few times. The rearrangement uses TRBV5-6 and TRBJ1-2; D unclear. The source is a woman aged 70-85 years with active or convalescent COVID-19. Sequenced input: peripheral blood. CDR3 residues: CASQLRLYGYTF. The CDR3 coding sequence is TGTGCCAGCCAACTTCGCCTCTATGGCTACACCTTC.